Below, 8 T cell receptor beta chains from the same sample are listed, as sequenced in a study of cytomegalovirus exposure and HLA in healthy donors. PCR used 60 Vbeta primers and 13 Jbeta primers. Profiled with immunoSEQ multiplex PCR; TCRdb holds only in-frame clones, not every one. The sample records roughly 63,000 clones, roughly 70% being singletons. Sequenced: PBMCs. The receptors were gathered from a man aged 50-60 years in good health and CMV-seropositive.

This chain joins TRBV15 and TRBJ2-2; weak D call: TRBD2 (6 bases). The CDR3 is 15 residues long. The germline V gene encodes CDR1 LNHNV and CDR2 YYDKDF (reference sequence). V was shortened by 0 bases and J by 5 bases, with 10 bases between the two germline ends. The CDR3 nucleotides are TGTGCCACCAGCAGAGAGGGAGGACGGACCGGGGAGCTGTTTTTT. Protein product: CATSREGGRTGELFF.

The rearrangement joins TRBV9 to TRBJ1-5; 7 bases match TRBD1. The CDR3 spans 17 residues. V shed 0 bases, J shed 3 bases, and the junction held 9 bases outside the gene matches. Germline values: CDR1 SGDLS, CDR2 YYNGEE. This chain's CDR3 is CASSVEGGGVLNQPQHF. CDR3 coding DNA: TGTGCCAGCAGCGTAGAAGGGGGCGGTGTGCTCAATCAGCCCCAGCATTTT.

This clone was observed a handful of times. This chain uses TRBV4-3 with TRBJ1-5; 7 bases line up with TRBD1. The CDR3 length is 15 residues. V lost 0 bases and J lost 6; bases outside the gene matches: 5. Germline V CDR1 and CDR2: LGHNA, YSLEER. CDR3 protein: CASSQDTGAGQPQHF. CDR3 coding DNA: TGCGCCAGCAGCCAAGACACAGGGGCCGGTCAGCCCCAGCATTTT.

V gene TRBV29-1 combines with J gene TRBJ1-1, with D uncertain. The CDR3 runs to 13 residues. Germline V gene sequence: CDR1 SQVTM, CDR2 ANQGSEA. The CDR3 reads CGTLAPGNTEAFF. CDR3 coding DNA: TGCGGTACACTAGCCCCCGGGAACACTGAAGCTTTCTTT.

CDR3 loop: CATSRGLAGGEHIQYF. The DNA for the CDR3 is TGTGCCACCAGCAGGGGACTAGCGGGGGGGGAACACATTCAGTACTTC. The V and J genes are TRBV15 and TRBJ2-4; the match to TRBD2 covers 16 bases. The CDR3 totals 16 residues. V shed 3 bases and J 8 bases; nucleotides not matched to a gene: 4. Per germline, CDR1 LNHNV and CDR2 YYDKDF (reference sequence).

The rearrangement links TRBV18 to TRBJ2-3; 9 nucleotides agree with TRBD2. The CDR3 has 17 amino acids. Trimming cost V 2 bases and J 1 base; bases outside gene matches: 7. From germline, CDR1 is KGHSH and CDR2 LQKENI. CDR3 bases: TGTGCCAGCTCACCATGGGGACTAGCCCCCGGCACAGATACGCAGTATTTT. Amino acid sequence: CASSPWGLAPGTDTQYF.

V is TRBV9 and J is TRBJ1-1, with D unclear. CDR1 and CDR2 from the germline V gene are SGDLS and YYNGEE. The V end was cut by 3 bases, the J end by 8 bases, with 20 bases between. The CDR3 sequence is 15 residues long. The CDR3 bases are TGTGCCAGCAGCGCCTCTCCGGGTTCTCCGGCCGAAGCTTTCTTT. Translating it yields CASSASPGSPAEAFF.

The chain joins TRBV19 to TRBJ2-3; TRBD1 is a possible D gene (7 bases). CDR1 is LNHDA, CDR2 SQIVND, per germline (reference sequence). Trimming pared 8 bases from V and 9 bases from J, leaving 12 bases between. There are 11 residues in the CDR3. The CDR3 region has the DNA TGTGCCAGTCAGGGGGGCCCAACGCAGTATTTT. Protein product: CASQGGPTQYF.